The 9 T cell receptor beta chains reported below all come from one sample, sequenced in a study of blood T cell repertoires in COVID-19. This table comes from immunoSEQ multiplex PCR, and its TCRdb copy is limited to in-frame clones, with some not included. The table lists about 240,000 clones, approximately 85% of them singletons. The source material was peripheral blood. Receptors were obtained from a man at least 80 years old with acute or convalescent COVID-19.

The chain employs TRBV2 and TRBJ1-1; D is uncertain. CDR3 length: 13 residues. The V and J ends lost 7 bases and 2 bases respectively, with 11 bases between them. The V gene's germline CDR1 is SNHLY and CDR2 FYNNEI. The CDR3 here is CASNLGVNTEAFF. The CDR3 bases are TGTGCCAGCAATTTAGGAGTCAACACTGAAGCTTTCTTT. Looking up the rest from reference TRBV2 and TRBJ1-1 gives the full variable domain: EPEVTQTPSHQVTQMGQEVILRCVPISNHLYFYWYRQILGQKVEFLVSFYNNEISEKSEIFDDQFSVERPDGSNFTLKIRSTKLEDSAMYFCASNLGVNTEAFFGQGTRLTVV.

The chain recombines TRBV7-9 with TRBJ2-1; D might be TRBD1 (6 bases). The V end lost 3 bases, the J end lost 6 bases, and 15 bases lay between the germline ends. Per germline, CDR1 SEHNR and CDR2 FQNEAQ (reference sequence). This CDR3 region has 15 residues. The CDR3 DNA reads TGTGCCAGCAGCTTGGGGACACAACTTCGCAATGAGCAGTTCTTC. Translation gives CASSLGTQLRNEQFF.

The chain links TRBV4-2 to TRBJ1-5, with D unclear. The CDR3 totals 14 residues. The germline V and J ends were trimmed by 0 bases and 2 bases, with 5 bases remaining between them. In germline, CDR1 is LGHNA, CDR2 YNFKEQ. The CDR3 sequence is CASSQDLGNQPQHF. CDR3 DNA sequence: TGTGCCAGCAGCCAAGATTTAGGCAATCAGCCCCAGCATTTT.

The chain links TRBV3-1 (or the pseudogene TRBV3-2) to TRBJ1-2, with TRBD1 identical over 9 bases. This CDR3 contains 14 residues. The J segment lost 5 bases and the V segment lost 1 base, leaving 2 bases of the junction unmatched. The V gene's germline CDR1 is LGHDT and CDR2 YNNKEL (reference sequence). The CDR3 DNA reads TGTGCCAGCAGCCAAGGGGGGACAGGGTATGGCTACACCTTC. This gives the protein CASSQGGTGYGYTF.

DNA for the CDR3: TGTGCCAGCAGCCCTCGGACAGGGGGTGAAGCTTTCTTT. This codes for CASSPRTGGEAFF. This chain links TRBV9 with TRBJ1-1; 10 bases map to TRBD1. The CDR3 runs to 13 residues. Germline CDR1 reads SGDLS; CDR2 reads YYNGEE. Germline trimming cut 4 bases from V and 7 bases from J; bases unmatched to any gene: 4.

The chain is built from TRBV4-2 and TRBJ1-3, with D hard to call. This CDR3 has 16 residues. CDR1 and CDR2 from the germline V gene are LGHNA and YNFKEQ. Deletions cut 0 bases from V and 0 bases from J, with 9 bases between. The CDR3 protein is CASSQDRTSSGNTIYF. The CDR3 nucleotides read TGTGCCAGCAGCCAAGATCGAACCAGCTCTGGAAACACCATATATTTT.

This clone occurred a few times. The chain recombines TRBV12-5 with TRBJ2-7, with TRBD1 matching 11 bases. Germline CDR1 LGHNT, CDR2 FRNRAP. CDR3 length: 17 amino acids. After removal of 0 bases from V and 3 bases from J, the junction contained 7 bases not matched to a gene. The CDR3 here is CASGLVSPGQGVYEQYF. Here the CDR3 DNA reads TGTGCTAGTGGTTTGGTGTCCCCGGGACAGGGGGTCTACGAGCAGTACTTC.

The J gene is TRBJ1-6, the V gene TRBV19; TRBD1 matches at 10 bases. Germline V gives CDR1 LNHDA, CDR2 SQIVND (reference sequence). V was pared by 6 bases and J by 10 bases, with 12 bases of the junction left unmatched. The CDR3 consists of 16 residues. The CDR3 DNA sequence: TGTGCCAGTAGGGAGACAGGGGGCTCAAGGGGGTCACCCCTCCACTTT. The encoded protein is CASRETGGSRGSPLHF.

The V call is TRBV5-1, the J call TRBJ1-5, with D possibly TRBD1 on 6 matching bases. There are 14 residues in the CDR3. Per the germline V gene, CDR1 is SGHRS and CDR2 is YFSETQ. V was pared by 3 bases and J by 4 bases, with 11 bases between. In DNA form, the CDR3 reads TGCGCCAGCAGCTCCGGGACACCTAATCAGCCCCAGCATTTT. Protein: CASSSGTPNQPQHF.